These 22 T cell receptor beta chains were all obtained from the same sample, sequenced in a study of graft-versus-host responses after intestinal transplantation. Measured with immunoSEQ multiplex PCR; TCRdb has only the in-frame clones, and not every one. The sample includes about 86,000 clones, 88% seen only once; the top ten take approximately 0.28%. These TCRs are of unknown antigen specificity. The sequencing used unstimulated CD4+ T cells sorted from spleen or lymph node cells, collected before transplant. These TCRs come from a human donor who was the organ donor for an intestinal transplant.

V gene TRBV29-1 combines with J gene TRBJ2-7, with TRBD2 as a possible D gene (6 bases). The V end lost 7 bases, the J end lost 3 bases, and 13 bases lay between the germline ends. Germline assignment: CDR1 SQVTM and CDR2 ANQGSEA. The CDR3 totals 12 residues. The CDR3 protein is CSGGLPGYEQYF. As DNA, the CDR3 is TGCAGCGGGGGACTCCCGGGCTACGAGCAGTACTTC.

CDR3 residues: CASSLVWRGTGELFF. The CDR3 nucleotides read TGTGCCAGCAGCTTAGTGTGGAGGGGCACCGGGGAGCTGTTTTTT. V and J are TRBV11-2 and TRBJ2-2; perhaps TRBD2 as D (6 bases). This CDR3 has 15 amino acids. The V end lost 1 base, the J end lost 4 bases, and 10 bases lay between the germline ends. Per germline, CDR1 SGHAT and CDR2 FQNNGV.

This clone turned up a few times. The V and J genes are TRBV5-1 and TRBJ1-2; no clear D gene. From germline, CDR1 is SGHRS and CDR2 YFSETQ. The CDR3 has 11 amino acids. V was trimmed by 5 bases and J by 8 bases, leaving 10 bases between them. CDR3 coding DNA: TGCGCCAGCAGGGGAGCAGGAGGCTACACCTTC. Amino acid sequence: CASRGAGGYTF.

V is TRBV6-5 and J is TRBJ2-2; 7 bases map to TRBD2. Germline trimming cut 6 bases from V and 4 bases from J; bases unmatched to any gene: 5. CDR3 size: 14 residues. Germline lookup yields CDR1 MNHEY and CDR2 SVGAGI. As DNA, the CDR3 is TGTGCCAGCAGGCGGGAGCTGGGCACCGGGGAGCTGTTTTTT. It specifies CASRRELGTGELFF.

In this sample, this clone turned up a few times. The J gene is TRBJ1-4, the V gene TRBV10-1; 8 nucleotides align to TRBD1. There are 15 residues in the CDR3. CDR1 is WNHNN, CDR2 SYGVQD, per germline (reference sequence). V lost 4 bases to trimming and J lost 4 bases; unmatched junction nucleotides: 5. Written as DNA, the CDR3 is TGCGCCAGCAGTGGACGGGGACAGGTTAATGAAAAACTGTTTTTT. It is translated as CASSGRGQVNEKLFF.

The CDR3 loop reads CASSPPTGESSYEQYF. The CDR3 bases are TGCGCCAGCAGTCCTCCGACAGGAGAGAGCTCCTACGAGCAGTACTTC. This chain uses TRBV23-1 with TRBJ2-7, with a possible D match to TRBD1 (6 bases). TRBV23-1 is assigned to the ORF class and has an uncertain function. Trimming took off 4 bases at V and 0 bases at J, with 16 bases between the two ends. This CDR3 is 16 amino acids long.

The chain links TRBV28 to TRBJ1-5; D is unresolved. Trimming shortened V by 7 bases and J by 11 bases, and 18 bases separated the two germline ends. The CDR3 is 13 residues long. CDR1 is MDHEN, CDR2 SYDVKM, per germline. The CDR3 bases are TGTGCCAGCACCCCAAACCGGGGAGCGACCCAGCATTTT. This gives the protein CASTPNRGATQHF.

The chain is built from TRBV4-2 and TRBJ2-7; 9 positions match TRBD2. V shed 0 bases, J shed 0 bases, and the junction held 12 bases outside the gene matches. The CDR3 is 19 amino acids. Germline values: CDR1 LGHNA, CDR2 YNFKEQ. The CDR3 spells CASSQEAGGGPYLSYEQYF. CDR3 bases: TGTGCCAGCAGCCAAGAAGCGGGAGGAGGCCCTTACCTCTCCTACGAGCAGTACTTC.

The CDR3 reads CASLERSWHEQFF. The CDR3 region has the DNA TGTGCCAGCCTCGAGCGGTCCTGGCATGAGCAGTTCTTC. The chain combines TRBV6-4 with TRBJ2-1; tentative D call: TRBD2 (5 bases). The V gene lost 8 bases and the J gene lost 8 bases, with 16 bases spanning the gap. The length of the CDR3 is 13 residues. Germline values: CDR1 MRHNA, CDR2 SNTAGT.

The chain carries TRBV27 and TRBJ2-2, with D possibly being TRBD2 (5 bases). CDR1 and CDR2 from the germline V gene are MNHEY and SMNVEV (reference sequence). The CDR3 has 12 residues. The V and J ends lost 10 bases and 7 bases respectively, with 13 bases between them. CDR3 in DNA: TGTGCCACGGGTCGGAGGTACGGGGAGCTGTTTTTT. Translating gives CATGRRYGELFF.

This clone was recorded only once. The chain employs TRBV5-6 and TRBJ1-2; D gene uncertain. CDR3 length: 14 amino acids. CDR1 is SGHDT, CDR2 YYEEEE, per germline. V lost 0 bases and J 3 bases, leaving 9 bases between the germline ends. CDR3 nucleotide sequence: TGTGCCAGCAGCTTGGCGGGGTACGACTATGGCTACACCTTC. Amino acid sequence: CASSLAGYDYGYTF.

The chain carries TRBV7-2 and TRBJ2-5; 7 positions agree with TRBD2. Germline V lookup: CDR1 SGHTA, CDR2 FQGNSA. The V segment lost 1 base and the J segment 5 bases; nucleotides outside the gene matches: 7. CDR3 length: 15 amino acids. CDR3 loop: CASSLGAGRGETQYF. CDR3 in DNA: TGTGCCAGCAGCTTAGGGGCTGGGCGGGGGGAGACCCAGTACTTC. The variable domain in full, completed from reference TRBV7-2 and TRBJ2-5, reads GAGVSQSPSNKVTEKGKDVELRCDPISGHTALYWYRQSLGQGLEFLIYFQGNSAPDKSGLPSDRFSAERTGGSVSTLTIQRTQQEDSAVYLCASSLGAGRGETQYFGPGTRLLVL.

The chain combines TRBV7-6 with TRBJ1-2, with a possible D match to TRBD1 (6 bases). The CDR3 is made up of 16 amino acids. The germline V and J ends were trimmed by 3 bases and 8 bases, with 22 bases remaining between them. Per germline, CDR1 SGHVS and CDR2 FNYEAQ. CDR3 sequence: CASSFAFGRFQGGYTF. The CDR3 DNA is TGTGCCAGCAGCTTTGCTTTCGGGCGGTTCCAGGGGGGCTACACCTTC.

The chain links TRBV7-8 to TRBJ1-5, with no clear D. CDR1 is SGHVS and CDR2 is FQNEAQ in the germline V gene. Trimming removed 1 base from V and 6 bases from J, with 7 bases in between. The CDR3 extends over 13 amino acids. CDR3 in amino acids: CASSLGRGQPQHF. For the CDR3, the DNA is TGTGCCAGCAGCTTAGGGCGAGGTCAGCCCCAGCATTTT.

J is TRBJ2-1 and V is TRBV7-2; no firm D call. Germline V gene lookup returns CDR1 SGHTA and CDR2 FQGNSA. The CDR3 runs 15 residues. Trimming removed 0 bases at V and 0 bases at J, with 6 bases between. CDR3 loop: CASSLASSSYNEQFF. CDR3 sequence (DNA): TGTGCCAGCAGCTTAGCTAGTTCCTCCTACAATGAGCAGTTCTTC.

This clone was seen just once. The chain uses TRBV9 and TRBJ2-7; TRBD2 agrees at 13 bases. The CDR3 extends over 15 amino acids. The germline V gene encodes CDR1 SGDLS and CDR2 YYNGEE. After removal of 0 bases from V and 4 bases from J, the junction contained 1 base not matched to a gene. The DNA of the CDR3 is TGTGCCAGCAGCGTAGGGACTAGCGGGAGATACGAGCAGTACTTC. As protein: CASSVGTSGRYEQYF.

The chain has TRBV9 and TRBJ2-5; 7 bases agree with TRBD1. This CDR3 has 15 amino acids. The V gene end was trimmed by 4 bases and the J gene end by 7 bases; junction bases not matched to a gene: 13. CDR1 and CDR2 (germline): SGDLS, YYNGEE. This CDR3 reads CASSPTSMAGGTQYF. The CDR3 DNA reads as TGTGCCAGCAGCCCAACCTCAATGGCAGGGGGGACCCAGTACTTC.

The CDR3 region has the DNA TGCAGCGTTCGCCCGGGACAGGGGAGGTACGAGCAGTACTTC. It yields the protein CSVRPGQGRYEQYF. This chain joins TRBV29-1 and TRBJ2-7, with 10 bases matching TRBD1. The J segment lost 4 bases and the V segment lost 5 bases, leaving 8 bases of the junction unmatched. From germline, CDR1 is SQVTM and CDR2 ANQGSEA. This CDR3 is built from 14 residues.

This rearrangement joins TRBV6-5 to TRBJ2-3; a possible D gene is TRBD2 (7 bases). The CDR3 is 15 residues long. Germline CDR1 reads MNHEY; CDR2 reads SVGAGI. Trimming removed 1 base at V and 5 bases at J, with 13 bases between. CDR3 region: CASSYLGGAIDTQYF. For the CDR3, the DNA is TGTGCCAGCAGTTACTTGGGGGGGGCCATAGATACGCAGTATTTT.

J is TRBJ2-4 and V is TRBV5-6; possibly TRBD2 for D (5 bases). The V gene's germline CDR1 is SGHDT and CDR2 YYEEEE. The CDR3 runs 13 residues. With 0 bases removed from V and 8 bases from J, the gap between germline ends came to 9 bases. Written as DNA, the CDR3 is TGTGCCAGCAGCTTGGAACGGGGAGACATTCAGTACTTC. Translated, it gives CASSLERGDIQYF.

The chain joins TRBV28 to TRBJ2-1, with 11 bases identical to TRBD2. V dropped 6 bases and J dropped 7; count of bases not matched to a gene: 17. The CDR3 covers 18 residues. Germline V gene lookup returns CDR1 MDHEN and CDR2 SYDVKM. The CDR3 DNA follows: TGTGCCAGCAGCTCCCTACTAGCGGGAGTTTACGCGTCTAATGAGCAGTTCTTC. This sequence encodes CASSSLLAGVYASNEQFF.

Comment on this clone: Germline and junction disagree at one end, which may indicate a read error. V and J are TRBV2 and TRBJ2-1; D call uncertain. The CDR3 covers 8 residues. The germline V gene has CDR1 SNHLY and CDR2 FYNNEI. Here the CDR3 DNA reads TGTGCCAGCAATGCGGTGGTCTTC. Its protein product is CASNAVVF.